The following is a TCR beta chain sequence with its context. Its matching antigen is unknown. This sample is drawn from a study of T cell repertoires in cytomegalovirus infection. Findings and limits, study-wide: Summed frequency of shared TCR beta families picked out CMV carriers who also had the relevant HLA. HLA-C-restricted TCR beta clonotypes specific for CMV led the ex vivo response.

The V gene's germline CDR1 is SGHNT and CDR2 YENEEA. The CDR3 is 15 amino acids. Trimming cost V 4 bases and J 5 bases, with 14 bases left between them. TCRdb itself ran the reads through MiXCR, one entry per CDR3 protein. The data contain about 830,000 distinct CDR3 sequences, over 25% of them singletons. The TCR originated in a human donor in good health (CMV status not recorded). Some clones in this sample may be carry-over from other donors' samples. Source: cultured CD8+ T cells from PBMCs, taken from culture after CMV antigen stimulation. The gene calls are TRBV11-3 and TRBJ2-2; perhaps TRBD1 as D (6 bases). The CDR3 protein is CASSYGTRGTGELFF. The CDR3 DNA follows: TGTGCCAGCAGCTACGGGACACGAGGAACCGGGGAGCTGTTTTTT. The full variable domain, rest sourced from reference TRBV11-3 and TRBJ2-2, is EAGVVQSPRYKIIEKKQPVAFWCNPISGHNTLYWYLQNLGQGPELLIRYENEEAVDDSQLPKDRFSAERLKGVDSTLKIQPAELGDSAVYLCASSYGTRGTGELFFGEGSRLTVL.